The 5 T cell receptor beta chains reported below all come from one sample, sequenced in a study of neurological immune-mediated disorders. Each CDR3 protein gets one entry after TCRdb re-called the 5' RACE reads with MiXCR. The sample consists of 20,000 or so distinct CDR3 sequences, approximately 12% of them appearing once. Sequenced sample: CD8+ T cells from blood. These receptors all stem from a woman aged 45-65 years in good health.

This clonotype was picked up many times. The rearrangement joins TRBV30 to TRBJ1-1; a weak D match, TRBD1 (6 bases). The CDR3 runs 14 residues. Germline loops: CDR1 GTSNPN, CDR2 SVGIG (reference sequence). V was pared by 1 base and J by 7 bases, with 16 bases between. The CDR3 DNA reads TGTGCCTGGAGTGGGGCAGGGGTTTCTTTTGAAGCTTTCTTT. The encoded protein is CAWSGAGVSFEAFF.

This clonotype was counted many times. This sequence joins TRBV9 and TRBJ2-1; D not resolved. The V gene's germline CDR1 is SGDLS and CDR2 YYNGEE. V was pared by 1 base and J by 4 bases, with 12 bases between. The CDR3 spans 15 residues. The CDR3 sequence: CASSVTLNKYNEQFF. The DNA of the CDR3 is TGTGCCAGCAGCGTAACCCTGAACAAGTACAATGAGCAGTTCTTC.

This clonotype was counted many times. This chain connects TRBV29-1 to TRBJ2-7; TRBD1 is a possible D gene (6 bases). The germline V gene has CDR1 SQVTM and CDR2 ANQGSEA. The CDR3 contains 14 residues. The germline V and J ends were trimmed by 5 bases and 6 bases, with 20 bases remaining between them. The CDR3 region is CSVCIGGTSLEQYF. The CDR3 DNA sequence: TGCAGCGTTTGCATTGGGGGCACGTCTCTCGAGCAGTACTTC.

This clonotype was observed at least ten times. The chain is built from TRBV4-3 and TRBJ1-1, with TRBD1 identical over 7 bases. This CDR3 has 14 amino acids. V lost 3 bases, J lost 5 bases, and 6 bases stayed unmatched. Per germline, CDR1 LGHNA and CDR2 YSLEER. CDR3 sequence (DNA): TGCGCCAGCAGCCACGTGACAGGGCGAACTGAAGCTTTCTTT. Its translation: CASSHVTGRTEAFF.

This clonotype was recorded at least ten times. The chain joins TRBV4-1 to TRBJ1-5; possible D gene TRBD1, 5 bases. Between the trimmed V and J ends, which lost 1 base and 10 bases, there was a span of 20 bases. The CDR3 length is 16 residues. The germline gives CDR1 MGHRA, CDR2 YSYEKL. The CDR3 spells CASSQASSGTLSPQHF. The CDR3 region has the DNA TGCGCCAGCAGCCAAGCGTCCTCCGGGACCCTGAGTCCCCAGCATTTT.